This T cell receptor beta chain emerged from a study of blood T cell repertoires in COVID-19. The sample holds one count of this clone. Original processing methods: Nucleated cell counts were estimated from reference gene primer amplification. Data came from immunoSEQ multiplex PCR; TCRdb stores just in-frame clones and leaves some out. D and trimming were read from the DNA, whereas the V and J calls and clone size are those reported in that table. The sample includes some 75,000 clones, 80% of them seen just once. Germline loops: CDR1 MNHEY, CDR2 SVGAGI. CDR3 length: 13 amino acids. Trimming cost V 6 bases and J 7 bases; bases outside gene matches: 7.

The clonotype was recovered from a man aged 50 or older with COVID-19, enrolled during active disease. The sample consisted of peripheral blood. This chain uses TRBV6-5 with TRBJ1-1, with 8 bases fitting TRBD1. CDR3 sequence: CASRTNRGIEAFF. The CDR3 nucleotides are TGTGCCAGCAGAACGAACAGGGGGATTGAAGCTTTCTTT.